The source of this TCR beta chain is a study of T cell repertoires in cytomegalovirus infection. Study results and limitations: CMV carriers having the relevant HLA were flagged by cumulative public TCR beta family frequency. Across the ex vivo response, the dominant clonotypes were HLA-C-restricted CMV-specific TCR beta clonotypes.

This clonotype occurred many times. The target antigen is unknown. TCRdb called the reads again in MiXCR, with one record for every CDR3 protein. Counted here are 630,000 or so distinct CDR3 sequences, approximately 24% occurring once; the ten biggest clones make up 6.5% to 10%. The CDR3 length is 15 residues. J lost 2 bases, V lost 6 bases, and 7 bases had no gene match. Germline V gene sequence: CDR1 MDHEN, CDR2 SYDVKM. The chain couples TRBV28 to TRBJ2-1; 7 bases agree with TRBD2. The receptor's source is a human donor in good health (CMV status not recorded). Some clones in this sample may be carry-over from other donors' samples. The sequenced sample consisted of CD8+ T cells from PBMCs. The CDR3 nucleotides are TGTGCCAGCAGCTTTCGGGACTACACCTACAATGAGCAGTTCTTC. As protein: CASSFRDYTYNEQFF.